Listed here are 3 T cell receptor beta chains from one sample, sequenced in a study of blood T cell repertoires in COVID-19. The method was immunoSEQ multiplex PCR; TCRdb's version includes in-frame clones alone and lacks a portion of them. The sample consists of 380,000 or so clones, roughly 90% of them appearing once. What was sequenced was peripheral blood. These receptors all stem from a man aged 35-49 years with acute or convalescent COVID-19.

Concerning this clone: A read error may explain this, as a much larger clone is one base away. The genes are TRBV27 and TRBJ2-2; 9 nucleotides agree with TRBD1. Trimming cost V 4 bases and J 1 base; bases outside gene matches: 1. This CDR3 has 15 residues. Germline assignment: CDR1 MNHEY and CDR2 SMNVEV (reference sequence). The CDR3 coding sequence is TGTGCCAGCAGTTCGGGACAGGGGAACACCGGGGAGCTGTTTTTT. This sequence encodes CASSSGQGNTGELFF.

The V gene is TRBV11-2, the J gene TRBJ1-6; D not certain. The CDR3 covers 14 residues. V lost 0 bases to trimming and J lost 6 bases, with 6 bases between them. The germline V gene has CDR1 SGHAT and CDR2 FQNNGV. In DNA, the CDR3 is TGTGCCAGCAGCTTAGATGTATTTAATTCACCCCTCCACTTT. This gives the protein CASSLDVFNSPLHF.

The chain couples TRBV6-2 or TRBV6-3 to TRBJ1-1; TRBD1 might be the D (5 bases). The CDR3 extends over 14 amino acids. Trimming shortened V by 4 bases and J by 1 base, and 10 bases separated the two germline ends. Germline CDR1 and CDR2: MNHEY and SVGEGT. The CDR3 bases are TGTGCCAGCAGTTGGACAAGGTGGAACACTGAAGCTTTCTTT. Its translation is CASSWTRWNTEAFF.